The TCR beta chain under discussion was sequenced for a study of identical twins' blood T cells. Study findings and constraints: Twins shared more top CDR3 clonotypes than unrelated donors did.

Remarks on this clonotype: Its matching antigen is unknown.

TCRdb reprocessed the 5' RACE reads via MiXCR and lists one record per CDR3 protein. The sample yields a few hundred thousand distinct CDR3 sequences, approximately 30% seen once. Germline-derived CDR1 and CDR2 are SQVTM and ANQGSEA. CDR3 size: 14 residues. J gave up 4 bases and V 1 base, and 2 bases lay outside the gene matches. The source material was PBMCs. The receptor was derived from a woman aged 18-49 years in good health. The chain links TRBV29-1 to TRBJ2-1, with 9 bases that match TRBD2. CDR3 DNA sequence: TGCAGCGTTGAAGCTAGCGGGACGTACAATGAGCAGTTCTTC. Amino acid sequence: CSVEASGTYNEQFF.